A single sample is the source of the 29 T cell receptor beta chains below, sequenced in a study of blood T cell repertoires in COVID-19. The data were produced by immunoSEQ multiplex PCR, yet TCRdb's version contains in-frame clones alone and is incomplete. The sample holds some 69,000 clones; roughly 90% are singletons and the top ten take around 1.3%. Sequencing used peripheral blood. These receptors all come from a man aged 55 to 70 with acute or convalescent COVID-19.

The chain links TRBV7-9 to TRBJ1-3; tentatively, D is TRBD1 (5 bases). V lost 7 bases and J lost 0, with 16 bases in between. Germline loops: CDR1 SEHNR, CDR2 FQNEAQ (reference sequence). This CDR3 has 16 residues. The CDR3 sequence: CASIHSRQLSGNTIYF. CDR3 nucleotides: TGTGCCAGCATCCACAGTCGACAGCTCTCTGGAAACACCATATATTTT.

This clone has a handful of counts. In DNA, the CDR3 is TGCAGCGTAGTCCGGGACAGAGAAGCTTTCTTT. Protein sequence: CSVVRDREAFF. The rearrangement joins TRBV29-1 to TRBJ1-1; 7 bases are a match to TRBD1. Germline CDR1 and CDR2: SQVTM and ANQGSEA. V was pared by 6 bases and J by 8 bases, with 6 bases of the junction left unmatched. The CDR3 covers 11 residues.

The chain carries TRBV11-3 and TRBJ2-7; 10 nucleotides line up with TRBD1. The J segment lost 8 bases and the V segment lost 3 bases, leaving 13 bases of the junction unmatched. The CDR3 contains 16 residues. Germline CDR1 reads SGHNT; CDR2 reads YENEEA. The CDR3 protein is CASSFRGQGVTGKQYF. CDR3 coding DNA: TGTGCCAGCAGCTTCCGCGGACAGGGGGTTACCGGGAAGCAGTACTTC.

The chain has TRBV2 and TRBJ2-3; D perhaps matches TRBD2 (7 bases). Germline lookup yields CDR1 SNHLY and CDR2 FYNNEI. With 1 base removed from V and 4 bases from J, the gap between germline ends came to 12 bases. This CDR3 contains 15 residues. The DNA for the CDR3 is TGTGCCAGCAGTGAAGAACGAGGGGGGGCAGATACGCAGTATTTT. Protein: CASSEERGGADTQYF.

The chain combines TRBV4-1 with TRBJ2-3, with D tentatively TRBD1 (6 bases). Trimming removed 0 bases at V and 2 bases at J, with 6 bases between. The CDR3 contains 14 residues. CDR1 is MGHRA, CDR2 YSYEKL, per germline. CDR3 sequence (DNA): TGCGCCAGCAGCCAAGAGGGGGCCACAGATACGCAGTATTTT. Its translation is CASSQEGATDTQYF.

This chain uses TRBV19 with TRBJ2-7, with 7 bases that match TRBD1. Germline assignment: CDR1 LNHDA and CDR2 SQIVND (reference sequence). This CDR3 has 12 amino acids. Trimming at V came to 6 bases and at J to 7 bases, leaving 6 bases not matched to a gene. CDR3 nucleotide sequence: TGTGCCAGTAGAGACAGGGCTGGTGAGCAGTACTTC. Translation gives CASRDRAGEQYF. Filled out from reference TRBV19 and TRBJ2-7, the complete variable domain reads DGGITQSPKYLFRKEGQNVTLSCEQNLNHDAMYWYRQDPGQGLRLIYYSQIVNDFQKGDIAEGYSVSREKKESFPLTVTSAQKNPTAFYLCASRDRAGEQYFGPGTRLTVT.

The chain uses TRBV19 and TRBJ1-2; D unclear. V was pared by 0 bases and J by 3 bases, with 11 bases between. This CDR3 has 15 residues. The V gene's germline CDR1 is LNHDA and CDR2 SQIVND (reference sequence). The CDR3 DNA follows: TGTGCCAGTAGTATAGAGGCGACATTTCACTATGGCTACACCTTC. Translated: CASSIEATFHYGYTF.

The CDR3 sequence is CASSPGLVNYEQYF. In DNA, the CDR3 is TGTGCCAGCTCACCGGGACTAGTGAACTACGAGCAGTACTTC. V is TRBV18 and J is TRBJ2-7, with 8 nucleotides matching TRBD2. The CDR3 runs 14 residues. The germline gives CDR1 KGHSH, CDR2 LQKENI. V lost 3 bases and J lost 3; bases outside the gene matches: 4.

The chain employs TRBV19 and TRBJ2-1, with 11 bases matching TRBD2. This CDR3 spans 15 amino acids. J gave up 7 bases and V 3 bases, and 5 bases lay outside the gene matches. Germline V lookup: CDR1 LNHDA, CDR2 SQIVND (reference sequence). CDR3 region: CASSMSSGGANEQFF. The CDR3, as DNA: TGTGCCAGTAGTATGAGTAGCGGGGGGGCAAATGAGCAGTTCTTC.

The chain employs TRBV19 and TRBJ1-5; D perhaps matches TRBD1 (5 bases). CDR1 LNHDA and CDR2 SQIVND come from the germline V gene (reference sequence). Trimming took off 2 bases at V and 6 bases at J, with 14 bases between the two ends. The CDR3 is made up of 15 amino acids. Here the CDR3 DNA reads TGTGCCAGTAGTATACTCGGGTCAGGGCCTCAGCCCCAGCATTTT. As protein: CASSILGSGPQPQHF. The variable domain in full, with the rest retrieved from reference TRBV19 and TRBJ1-5, is DGGITQSPKYLFRKEGQNVTLSCEQNLNHDAMYWYRQDPGQGLRLIYYSQIVNDFQKGDIAEGYSVSREKKESFPLTVTSAQKNPTAFYLCASSILGSGPQPQHFGDGTRLSIL.

The gene calls are TRBV3-1 (or the pseudogene TRBV3-2) and TRBJ1-2; D gene unclear. There are 15 residues in the CDR3. In germline, CDR1 is LGHDT, CDR2 YNNKEL (reference sequence). Trimming stripped 4 bases from V and 0 bases from J, with 12 bases between. CDR3 nucleotide sequence: TGTGCCAGCAGCCTATCTATGACAACTAACTATGGCTACACCTTC. It translates to CASSLSMTTNYGYTF.

V is TRBV4-1 and J is TRBJ1-1; D is perhaps TRBD1 (6 bases). The germline V gene has CDR1 MGHRA and CDR2 YSYEKL. The ends were cut back, 1 base at V and 6 bases at J, with 18 bases in the middle. The CDR3 loop spans 16 amino acids. In nucleotides, the CDR3 is TGCGCCAGCAGCCAAGTCCCTTCCGTACAGGGCTCTGAAGCTTTCTTT. It yields the protein CASSQVPSVQGSEAFF.

The DNA for the CDR3 is TGCAGCGTTTCGACAGTGCGGGAAGCTTTCTTT. It specifies CSVSTVREAFF. The chain uses TRBV29-1 and TRBJ1-1, with a weak D call TRBD1 (5 bases). Deletions cut 5 bases from V and 8 bases from J, with 12 bases between. The CDR3 contains 11 residues. Germline V gene sequence: CDR1 SQVTM, CDR2 ANQGSEA.

The V gene is TRBV11-2, the J gene TRBJ1-2, with D possibly being TRBD1 (5 bases). Trimming pared 2 bases from V and 0 bases from J, leaving 7 bases between. The CDR3 totals 14 residues. Germline loops: CDR1 SGHAT, CDR2 FQNNGV. Written as DNA, the CDR3 is TGTGCCAGCAGCTTAAAGGGGCCTAACTATGGCTACACCTTC. This sequence encodes CASSLKGPNYGYTF. Supplemented by reference TRBV11-2 and TRBJ1-2, the full variable domain reads EAGVAQSPRYKIIEKRQSVAFWCNPISGHATLYWYQQILGQGPKLLIQFQNNGVVDDSQLPKDRFSAERLKGVDSTLKIQPAKLEDSAVYLCASSLKGPNYGYTFGSGTRLTVV.

In its sample, this clone was seen a few times. This chain links TRBV19 with TRBJ2-7, with TRBD1 identical over 7 bases. This CDR3 contains 13 residues. The trim removed 6 bases at V and 3 bases at J, leaving 5 bases unmatched. The germline V gene has CDR1 LNHDA and CDR2 SQIVND (reference sequence). CDR3 sequence reads: CASSSDRFYEQYF. The DNA of the CDR3 is TGTGCCAGTAGCTCGGACAGGTTCTACGAGCAGTACTTC.

This clone was found once. The chain joins TRBV6-5 to TRBJ2-1, with 13 bases identical to TRBD2. The CDR3 covers 15 residues. CDR1 and CDR2 (germline): MNHEY, SVGAGI. V lost 4 bases and J lost 4; bases outside the gene matches: 1. CDR3 amino acids: CASSSTSGGYNEQFF. In DNA form, the CDR3 reads TGTGCCAGCAGTTCGACTAGCGGGGGGTACAATGAGCAGTTCTTC.

In this sample, this clone turned up once. This chain links TRBV29-1 with TRBJ2-5; the D gene is possibly TRBD1 (6 bases). The CDR3 runs to 14 residues. From germline, CDR1 is SQVTM and CDR2 ANQGSEA. The V end lost 5 bases, the J end lost 4 bases, and 17 bases lay between the germline ends. The CDR3 DNA sequence: TGCAGCGTTACCCCACAGGGTTTACGAGAGACCCAGTACTTC. Amino acids: CSVTPQGLRETQYF.

The chain carries TRBV7-6 and TRBJ1-1; TRBD1 is a possible D gene (5 bases). Between the trimmed V and J ends, which lost 3 bases and 1 base, there was a span of 6 bases. CDR3 length equals 13 residues. Germline CDR1 SGHVS, CDR2 FNYEAQ. The CDR3 coding sequence is TGTGCCAGCAGCTTCAGGGCGAACACTGAAGCTTTCTTT. Translating gives CASSFRANTEAFF.

The rearrangement uses TRBV7-2 and TRBJ2-7; no clear D. The CDR3 runs to 15 residues. Per germline, CDR1 SGHTA and CDR2 FQGNSA. V was shortened by 1 base and J by 1 base, with 11 bases between the two germline ends. The DNA of the CDR3 is TGTGCCAGCAGCTTAGTGGGCACAGAATCCTACGAGCAGTACTTC. Amino acid sequence: CASSLVGTESYEQYF.

V and J are TRBV10-3 and TRBJ2-1, with 10 bases matching TRBD2. The CDR3 totals 14 residues. The germline CDR1 and CDR2 sequences are ENHRY and SYGVKD. After removal of 9 bases from V and 9 bases from J, the junction contained 11 bases not matched to a gene. The CDR3 sequence: CAIPRAGGSGEQFF. The CDR3, as DNA: TGTGCCATACCCCGAGCGGGGGGGTCTGGTGAGCAGTTCTTC.

V usage is TRBV18 and J usage is TRBJ1-1; 7 bases are a match to TRBD1. J lost 7 bases, V lost 3 bases, and 5 bases had no gene match. Germline V gene data show CDR1 as KGHSH and CDR2 as LQKENI. The CDR3 contains 13 residues. The CDR3 loop reads CASSPTGAIEAFF. The CDR3 DNA sequence: TGTGCCAGCTCACCCACAGGGGCTATTGAAGCTTTCTTT.

The chain joins TRBV9 to TRBJ2-2; 8 positions agree with TRBD2. The CDR3 has 14 amino acids. CDR1 is SGDLS, CDR2 YYNGEE, per germline. With 7 bases clipped from V and 6 bases from J, the junction kept 8 bases outside the gene matches. The CDR3 nucleotides are TGTGCCAGCTCTACCACTAGCGGAGCCGGGGAGCTGTTTTTT. Encoded protein: CASSTTSGAGELFF.

The rearrangement uses TRBV5-6 and TRBJ2-7, with TRBD2 matching 8 bases. CDR1 and CDR2 (germline): SGHDT, YYEEEE. V shed 2 bases, J shed 4 bases, and the junction held 5 bases outside the gene matches. The CDR3 runs to 14 residues. The CDR3 DNA is TGTGCCAGCAGCTTTGGCGGGGGGAGGTACGAGCAGTACTTC. Translating gives CASSFGGGRYEQYF.

The rearrangement uses TRBV19 and TRBJ1-1; D call uncertain. V shed 3 bases and J shed 1 base, with 18 bases lying between them. This CDR3 spans 17 amino acids. In germline, CDR1 is LNHDA, CDR2 SQIVND (reference sequence). CDR3: CASSMGLRETANTEAFF. CDR3 bases: TGTGCCAGTAGTATGGGCCTTAGGGAGACGGCGAACACTGAAGCTTTCTTT.

J is TRBJ1-1 and V is TRBV19; 10 bases agree with TRBD1. The CDR3 has 12 amino acids. Germline assignment: CDR1 LNHDA and CDR2 SQIVND (reference sequence). V shed 9 bases and J 10 bases; nucleotides not matched to a gene: 8. The CDR3 here is CASLGTGAGAFF. In nucleotides, the CDR3 is TGTGCCAGCCTGGGGACAGGGGCGGGAGCTTTCTTT.

V and J are TRBV3-1 (or the pseudogene TRBV3-2) and TRBJ1-4; a weak D match, TRBD1 (5 bases). This CDR3 comprises 14 residues. CDR1 and CDR2 from the germline V gene are LGHDT and YNNKEL (reference sequence). V lost 6 bases, J lost 7 bases, and 15 bases lay in between. CDR3 sequence: CASSRGLRGEKLFF. In nucleotides, the CDR3 is TGTGCCAGCAGTCGGGGGTTGAGAGGTGAAAAACTGTTTTTT.

The rearrangement joins TRBV27 to TRBJ1-2; D is perhaps TRBD1 (6 bases). This CDR3 contains 13 residues. The V gene's germline CDR1 is MNHEY and CDR2 SMNVEV (reference sequence). V lost 5 bases to trimming and J lost 4 bases, with 11 bases between them. The CDR3 DNA reads as TGTGCCAGCAGTCAGGACAGCCTCTATGGCTACACCTTC. Translated, it gives CASSQDSLYGYTF.

V is TRBV30 and J is TRBJ1-2; possible D gene TRBD1, 5 bases. The V and J ends lost 4 bases and 3 bases respectively, with 15 bases between them. The CDR3 has 14 residues. Germline V lookup: CDR1 GTSNPN, CDR2 SVGIG (reference sequence). The CDR3 protein is CAWTPYGGYYGYTF. The CDR3 DNA is TGTGCCTGGACTCCATACGGGGGATACTATGGCTACACCTTC.

The gene calls are TRBV9 and TRBJ1-3; D not certain. The V and J ends lost 4 bases and 0 bases respectively, with 14 bases between them. The germline gives CDR1 SGDLS, CDR2 YYNGEE. The CDR3 consists of 16 residues. Written as DNA, the CDR3 is TGTGCCAGCAGCCCCAGCGCGGCCGGCTCTGGAAACACCATATATTTT. This sequence encodes CASSPSAAGSGNTIYF.